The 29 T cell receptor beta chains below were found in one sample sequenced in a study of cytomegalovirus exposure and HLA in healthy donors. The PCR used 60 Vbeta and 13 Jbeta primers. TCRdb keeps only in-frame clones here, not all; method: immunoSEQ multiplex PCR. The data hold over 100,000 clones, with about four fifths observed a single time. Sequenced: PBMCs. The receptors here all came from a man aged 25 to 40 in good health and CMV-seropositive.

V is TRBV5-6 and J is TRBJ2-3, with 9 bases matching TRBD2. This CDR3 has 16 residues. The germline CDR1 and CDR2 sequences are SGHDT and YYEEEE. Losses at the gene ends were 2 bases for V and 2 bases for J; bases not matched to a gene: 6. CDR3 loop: CASSFGSGGYTDTQYF. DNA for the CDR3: TGTGCCAGCAGCTTCGGTAGCGGGGGTTACACAGATACGCAGTATTTT.

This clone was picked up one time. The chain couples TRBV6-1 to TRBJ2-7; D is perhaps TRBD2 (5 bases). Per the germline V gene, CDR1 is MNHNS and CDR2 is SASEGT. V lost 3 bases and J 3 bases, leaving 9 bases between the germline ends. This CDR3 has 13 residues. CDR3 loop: CASSESGNYEQYF. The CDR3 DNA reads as TGTGCCAGCAGTGAGTCCGGGAACTACGAGCAGTACTTC.

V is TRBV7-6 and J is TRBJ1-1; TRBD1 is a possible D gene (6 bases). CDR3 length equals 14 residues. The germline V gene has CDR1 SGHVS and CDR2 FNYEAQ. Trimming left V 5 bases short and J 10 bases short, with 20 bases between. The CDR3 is CASSPRDTSLGAFF. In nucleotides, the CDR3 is TGTGCCAGCAGCCCCCGGGACACTTCCTTGGGAGCTTTCTTT.

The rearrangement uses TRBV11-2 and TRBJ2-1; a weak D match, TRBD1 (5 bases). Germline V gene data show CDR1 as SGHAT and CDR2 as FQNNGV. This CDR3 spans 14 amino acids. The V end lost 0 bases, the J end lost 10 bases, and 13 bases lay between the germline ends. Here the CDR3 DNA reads TGTGCCAGCAGCTTAGAGCGACAGACCCCCGAGCAGTTCTTC. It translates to CASSLERQTPEQFF.

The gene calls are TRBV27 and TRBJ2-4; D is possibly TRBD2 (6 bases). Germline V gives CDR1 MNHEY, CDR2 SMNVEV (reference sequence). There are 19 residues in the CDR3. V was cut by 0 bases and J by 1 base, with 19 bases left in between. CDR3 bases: TGTGCCAGCAGTTTATCGTCCCCCGGGGTTCGGGGGGCCAAAAACATTCAGTACTTC. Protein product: CASSLSSPGVRGAKNIQYF.

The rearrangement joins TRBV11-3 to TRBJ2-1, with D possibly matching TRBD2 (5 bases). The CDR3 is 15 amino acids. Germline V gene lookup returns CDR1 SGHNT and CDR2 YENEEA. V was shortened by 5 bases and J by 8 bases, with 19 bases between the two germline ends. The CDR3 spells CASSAREQSHDEQFF. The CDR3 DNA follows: TGTGCCAGCAGCGCGAGGGAGCAGTCTCACGATGAGCAGTTCTTC.

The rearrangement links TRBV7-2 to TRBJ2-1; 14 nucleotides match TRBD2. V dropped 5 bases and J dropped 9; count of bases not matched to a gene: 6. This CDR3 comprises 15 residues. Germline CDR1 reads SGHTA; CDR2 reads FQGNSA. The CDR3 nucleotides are TGTGCCAGCAGCCAGACTAGCGGGGGGGCCAGTGAGCAGTTCTTC. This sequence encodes CASSQTSGGASEQFF. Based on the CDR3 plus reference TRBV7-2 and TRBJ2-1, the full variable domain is GAGVSQSPSNKVTEKGKDVELRCDPISGHTALYWYRQSLGQGLEFLIYFQGNSAPDKSGLPSDRFSAERTGGSVSTLTIQRTQQEDSAVYLCASSQTSGGASEQFFGPGTRLTVL.

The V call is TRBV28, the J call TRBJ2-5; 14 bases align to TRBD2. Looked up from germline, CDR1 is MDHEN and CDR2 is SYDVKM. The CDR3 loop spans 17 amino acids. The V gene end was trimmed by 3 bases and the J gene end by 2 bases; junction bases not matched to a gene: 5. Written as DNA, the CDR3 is TGTGCCAGCAGTTTGGGGAGGACTAGCGGGGGGCAAGAGACCCAGTACTTC. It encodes CASSLGRTSGGQETQYF.

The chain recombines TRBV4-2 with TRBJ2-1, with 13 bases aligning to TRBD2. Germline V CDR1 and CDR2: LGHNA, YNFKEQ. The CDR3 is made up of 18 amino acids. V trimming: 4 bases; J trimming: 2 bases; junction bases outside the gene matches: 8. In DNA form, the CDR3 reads TGTGCCAGCAGCCCCACCCCACTAGCGGGAGGGACCTACAATGAGCAGTTCTTC. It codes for CASSPTPLAGGTYNEQFF.

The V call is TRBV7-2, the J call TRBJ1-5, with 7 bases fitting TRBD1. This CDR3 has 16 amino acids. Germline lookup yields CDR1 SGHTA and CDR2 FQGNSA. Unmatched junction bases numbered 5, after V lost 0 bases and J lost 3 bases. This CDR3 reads CASSLALDRPNQPQHF. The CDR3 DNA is TGTGCCAGCAGCTTAGCTTTGGACAGGCCCAATCAGCCCCAGCATTTT.

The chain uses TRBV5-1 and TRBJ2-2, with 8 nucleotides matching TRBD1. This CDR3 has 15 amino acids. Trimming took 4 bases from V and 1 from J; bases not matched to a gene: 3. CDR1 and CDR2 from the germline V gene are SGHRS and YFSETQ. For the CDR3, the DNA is TGCGCCAGCAGCCACGGACAGGGGAACACCGGGGAGCTGTTTTTT. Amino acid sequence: CASSHGQGNTGELFF.

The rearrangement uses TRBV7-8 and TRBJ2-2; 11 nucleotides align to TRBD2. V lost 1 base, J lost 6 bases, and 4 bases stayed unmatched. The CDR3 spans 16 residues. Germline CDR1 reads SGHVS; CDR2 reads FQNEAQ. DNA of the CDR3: TGTGCCAGCAGCTTAGGGACTAGCGGGTCCTCCGGGGAGCTGTTTTTT. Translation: CASSLGTSGSSGELFF.

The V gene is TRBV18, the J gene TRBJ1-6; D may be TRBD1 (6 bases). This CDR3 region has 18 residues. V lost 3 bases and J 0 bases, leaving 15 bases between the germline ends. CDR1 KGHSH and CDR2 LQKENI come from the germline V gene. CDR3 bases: TGTGCCAGCTCACCGAGGGGGGGTGCGAGCTCCTATAATTCACCCCTCCACTTT. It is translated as CASSPRGGASSYNSPLHF.

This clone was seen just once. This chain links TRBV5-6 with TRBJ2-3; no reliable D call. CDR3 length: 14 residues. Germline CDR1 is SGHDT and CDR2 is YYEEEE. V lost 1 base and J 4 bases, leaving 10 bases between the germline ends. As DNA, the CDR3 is TGTGCCAGCAGCTTGCCTAGTCAATCAGATACGCAGTATTTT. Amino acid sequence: CASSLPSQSDTQYF.

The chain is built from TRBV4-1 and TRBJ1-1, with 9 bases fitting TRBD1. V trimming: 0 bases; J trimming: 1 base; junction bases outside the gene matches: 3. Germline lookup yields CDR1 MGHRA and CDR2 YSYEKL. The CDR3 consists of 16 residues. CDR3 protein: CASSQERTGANTEAFF. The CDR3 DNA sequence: TGCGCCAGCAGCCAAGAGCGGACAGGGGCGAACACTGAAGCTTTCTTT.

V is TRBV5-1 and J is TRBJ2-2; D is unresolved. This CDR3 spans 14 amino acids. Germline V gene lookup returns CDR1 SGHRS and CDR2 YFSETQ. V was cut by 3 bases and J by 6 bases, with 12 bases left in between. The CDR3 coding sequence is TGCGCCAGCAGCTCCAACCCACCGGCCGGGGAGCTGTTTTTT. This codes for CASSSNPPAGELFF.

CDR3 nucleotides: TGTGCCAGTAGTATGGCGGGAGGCCGTGATACGCAGTATTTT. It translates to CASSMAGGRDTQYF. The V call is TRBV19, the J call TRBJ2-3; 8 bases line up with TRBD2. From germline, CDR1 is LNHDA and CDR2 SQIVND (reference sequence). The V segment lost 3 bases and the J segment 6 bases; nucleotides outside the gene matches: 5. The CDR3 has 14 amino acids.

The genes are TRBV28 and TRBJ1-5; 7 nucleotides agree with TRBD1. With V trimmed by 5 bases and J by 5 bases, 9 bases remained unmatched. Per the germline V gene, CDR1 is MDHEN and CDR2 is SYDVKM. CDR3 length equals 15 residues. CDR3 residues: CASSQFDRVHQPQHF. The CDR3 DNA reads TGTGCCAGCAGTCAATTCGACAGGGTCCATCAGCCCCAGCATTTT.

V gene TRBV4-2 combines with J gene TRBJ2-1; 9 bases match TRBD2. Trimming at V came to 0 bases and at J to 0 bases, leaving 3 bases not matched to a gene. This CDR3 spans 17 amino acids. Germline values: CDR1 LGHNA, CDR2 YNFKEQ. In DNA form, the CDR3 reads TGTGCCAGCAGCCAAGAAGGTAGCGGGGGCTCCTACAATGAGCAGTTCTTC. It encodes CASSQEGSGGSYNEQFF.

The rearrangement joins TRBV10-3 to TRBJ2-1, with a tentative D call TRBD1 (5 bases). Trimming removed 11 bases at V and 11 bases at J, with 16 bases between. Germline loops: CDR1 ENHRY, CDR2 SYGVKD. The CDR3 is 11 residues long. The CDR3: CAVGQGTQQFF. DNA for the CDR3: TGTGCCGTAGGTCAGGGCACCCAGCAGTTCTTC.

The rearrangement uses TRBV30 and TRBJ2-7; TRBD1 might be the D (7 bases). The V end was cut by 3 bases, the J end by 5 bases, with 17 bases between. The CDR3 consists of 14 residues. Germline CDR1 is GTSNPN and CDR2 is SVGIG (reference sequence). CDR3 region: CAWRNLGGTDEQYF. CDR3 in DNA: TGTGCCTGGAGGAATTTAGGAGGGACAGACGAGCAGTACTTC. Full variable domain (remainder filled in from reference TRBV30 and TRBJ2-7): SQTIHQWPATLVQPVGSPLSLECTVEGTSNPNLYWYRQAAGRGLQLLFYSVGIGQISSEVPQNLSASRPQDRQFILSSKKLLLSDSGFYLCAWRNLGGTDEQYFGPGTRLTVT.

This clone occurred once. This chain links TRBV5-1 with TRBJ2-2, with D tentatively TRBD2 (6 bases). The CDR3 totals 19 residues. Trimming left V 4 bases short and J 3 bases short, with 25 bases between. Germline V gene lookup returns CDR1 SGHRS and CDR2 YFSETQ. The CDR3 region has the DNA TGCGCCAGCAGCCCTTCCCCCATCCCGGGGGTGGGGGACACCGGGGAGCTGTTTTTT. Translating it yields CASSPSPIPGVGDTGELFF.

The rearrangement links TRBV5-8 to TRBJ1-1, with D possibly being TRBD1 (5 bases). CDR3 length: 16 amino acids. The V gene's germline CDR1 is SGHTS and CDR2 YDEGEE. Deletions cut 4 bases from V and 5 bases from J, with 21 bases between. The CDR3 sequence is CASSPRWGGLGTEAFF. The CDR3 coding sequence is TGTGCCAGCAGCCCCAGGTGGGGGGGTCTCGGGACTGAAGCTTTCTTT.

The CDR3 nucleotides read TGTGCCAGCAGCTTAGCGAAAGGGGTTCCCAGGGGCACCGGGGAGCTGTTTTTT. This gives the protein CASSLAKGVPRGTGELFF. V is TRBV11-1 and J is TRBJ2-2; a possible D gene is TRBD1 (6 bases). This CDR3 is built from 18 residues. Per germline, CDR1 SGHAT and CDR2 FQDESV (reference sequence). V was clipped by 0 bases and J by 4 bases, with 18 bases between them.

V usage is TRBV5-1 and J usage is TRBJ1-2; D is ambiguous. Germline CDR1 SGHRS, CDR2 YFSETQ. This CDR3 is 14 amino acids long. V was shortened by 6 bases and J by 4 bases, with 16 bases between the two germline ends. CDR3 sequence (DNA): TGCGCCAGCACCCCTGAGGGCAACTTCTATGGCTACACCTTC. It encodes CASTPEGNFYGYTF. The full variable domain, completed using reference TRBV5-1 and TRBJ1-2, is KAGVTQTPRYLIKTRGQQVTLSCSPISGHRSVSWYQQTPGQGLQFLFEYFSETQRNKGNFPGRFSGRQFSNSRSEMNVSTLELGDSALYLCASTPEGNFYGYTFGSGTRLTVV.

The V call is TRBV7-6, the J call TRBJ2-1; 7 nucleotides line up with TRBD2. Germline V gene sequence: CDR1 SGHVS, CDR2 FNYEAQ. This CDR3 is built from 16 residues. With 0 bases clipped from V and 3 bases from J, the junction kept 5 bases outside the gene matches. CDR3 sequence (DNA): TGTGCCAGCAGCTTAGCTGGAGGCGGGGGCTACAATGAGCAGTTCTTC. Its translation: CASSLAGGGGYNEQFF.

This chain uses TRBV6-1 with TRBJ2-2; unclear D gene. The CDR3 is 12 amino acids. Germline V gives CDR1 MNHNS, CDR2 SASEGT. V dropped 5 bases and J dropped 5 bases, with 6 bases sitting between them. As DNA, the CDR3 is TGTGCCAGCAGTCCCTTTACCGGGGAGCTGTTTTTT. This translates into CASSPFTGELFF.

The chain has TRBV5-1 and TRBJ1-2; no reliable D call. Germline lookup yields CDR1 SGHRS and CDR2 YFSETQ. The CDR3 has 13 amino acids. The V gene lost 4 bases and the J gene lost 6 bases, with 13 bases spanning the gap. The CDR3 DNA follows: TGCGCCAGCAGCGCCTTGGCAGGTGATGGCTACACCTTC. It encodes CASSALAGDGYTF.

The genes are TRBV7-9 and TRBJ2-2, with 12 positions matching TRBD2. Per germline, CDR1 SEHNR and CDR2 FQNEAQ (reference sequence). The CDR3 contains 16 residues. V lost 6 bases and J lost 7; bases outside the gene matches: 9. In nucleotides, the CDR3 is TGTGCCAGCAGGCCGTCCGCTAGCGGGAGGGACGGGGAGCTGTTTTTT. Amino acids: CASRPSASGRDGELFF.